Below, one TCR beta chain is given with its context. The antigen is unknown. CDR3 length: 13 amino acids. The ends were cut back, 4 bases at V and 3 bases at J, with 10 bases in the middle. The germline gives CDR1 SGHRS, CDR2 YFSETQ. The data are from a study of shared clonotypes between healthy human individuals. Broader study findings: Researchers sampled only blood; tissue repertoires likely differ. Naive CD4 clonotypes overlapped across a few donors at about 5%. Rarefaction revealed incomplete sorted-subset sequencing despite large depth.

TCRdb's table, derived via immunoSEQ multiplex PCR, lists solely in-frame clones and lacks some. The sample has 850,000 to 1,200,000 clones, 65% to 80% seen once. This sequence was found in a man aged 18 to 35 in good health. The specimen was memory CD4+ T cells sorted from blood. Subset: CD45RA-negative fraction. The chain uses TRBV5-1 and TRBJ1-1; D remains ambiguous. CDR3 protein: CASSKGKDTEAFF. DNA for the CDR3: TGCGCCAGCAGCAAGGGAAAGGACACTGAAGCTTTCTTT.